The clone carrying this T cell receptor (beta chain) has just one count. Clones were read by immunoSEQ multiplex PCR, and TCRdb kept only the in-frame ones, dropping some. The sample consists of roughly 14,000 clones, approximately 98% of them appearing once. These data are taken from a study of monozygotic twins with cystic fibrosis. CDR3 length equals 12 residues. Germline V gives CDR1 SGHAT, CDR2 FQNNGV. Trimming took 6 bases from V and 6 from J, leaving 12 bases between them. The receptor's source is a girl aged 2-10 years with cystic fibrosis. The chain has TRBV11-2 and TRBJ2-7, with D perhaps matching TRBD1 or TRBD2 (6 bases each). The sequencing input was blood. CDR3 DNA sequence: TGTGCCAGCAGATTACAGGGAGGCGAGCAGTACTTC. Translation gives CASRLQGGEQYF.